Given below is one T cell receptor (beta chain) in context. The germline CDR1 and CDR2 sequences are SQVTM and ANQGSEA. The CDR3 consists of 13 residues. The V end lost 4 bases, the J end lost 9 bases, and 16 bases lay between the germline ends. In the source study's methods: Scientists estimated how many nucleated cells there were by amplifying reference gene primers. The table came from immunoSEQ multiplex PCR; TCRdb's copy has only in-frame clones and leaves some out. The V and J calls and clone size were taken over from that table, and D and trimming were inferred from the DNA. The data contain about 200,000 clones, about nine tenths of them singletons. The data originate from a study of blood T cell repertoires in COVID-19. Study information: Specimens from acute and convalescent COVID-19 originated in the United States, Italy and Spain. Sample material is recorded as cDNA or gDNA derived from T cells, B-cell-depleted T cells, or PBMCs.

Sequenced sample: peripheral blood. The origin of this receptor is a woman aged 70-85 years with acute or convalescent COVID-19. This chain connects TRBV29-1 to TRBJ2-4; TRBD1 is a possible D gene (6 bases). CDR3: CSVGFQGLSIQYF. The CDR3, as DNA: TGCAGCGTTGGGTTTCAGGGGTTGAGCATTCAGTACTTC.